Shown below are 26 T cell receptor beta chains from a single sample sequenced in a study of control samples from healthy donors and cancer patients. Measured with immunoSEQ multiplex PCR; TCRdb has only the in-frame clones, and not every one. The sample carries 260,000 or so clones, about four fifths recorded once. The sample consisted of PBMCs. These receptors all come from a woman aged 60-75 years with lung cancer.

V gene TRBV2 combines with J gene TRBJ2-7; no clear D gene. V was trimmed by 4 bases and J by 3 bases, leaving 7 bases between them. This CDR3 spans 12 amino acids. Germline-derived CDR1 and CDR2 are SNHLY and FYNNEI. CDR3 residues: CASSVSDYEQYF. In DNA, the CDR3 is TGTGCCAGCAGTGTTTCCGACTACGAGCAGTACTTC.

The chain is built from TRBV19 and TRBJ2-5, with 8 bases aligning to TRBD2. Trimming removed 3 bases from V and 8 bases from J; junction bases left unmatched: 8. Germline V CDR1 and CDR2: LNHDA, SQIVND (reference sequence). The CDR3 runs to 14 residues. CDR3 in DNA: TGTGCCAGTAGTATCGGGACTAGTGGTAGAACCCAGTACTTC. Amino acids: CASSIGTSGRTQYF.

This chain uses TRBV18 with TRBJ1-2; D may be TRBD1 (5 bases). V was shortened by 2 bases and J by 4 bases, with 17 bases between the two germline ends. The CDR3 loop spans 16 amino acids. Germline CDR1 and CDR2: KGHSH and LQKENI. Here the CDR3 reads CASSPMSRGQGYGYTF. The CDR3 region has the DNA TGTGCCAGCTCACCAATGAGCCGGGGCCAGGGCTATGGCTACACCTTC. Variable domain in full (rest from reference TRBV18 and TRBJ1-2): NAGVMQNPRHLVRRRGQEARLRCSPMKGHSHVYWYRQLPEEGLKFMVYLQKENIIDESGMPKERFSAEFPKEGPSILRIQQVVRGDSAAYFCASSPMSRGQGYGYTFGSGTRLTVV.

The chain is built from TRBV11-2 and TRBJ2-6; D might be TRBD1 (5 bases). V lost 0 bases and J 4 bases, leaving 19 bases between the germline ends. This CDR3 has 19 amino acids. Germline CDR1 SGHAT, CDR2 FQNNGV. CDR3 amino acids: CASSLDLQALLGGANVLTF. The CDR3 DNA follows: TGTGCCAGCAGCTTAGACTTACAGGCCCTATTGGGGGGGGCCAACGTCCTGACTTTC.

The chain combines TRBV11-2 with TRBJ1-4, with TRBD1 as a possible D gene (5 bases). This CDR3 has 17 amino acids. Per the germline V gene, CDR1 is SGHAT and CDR2 is FQNNGV. V was pared by 5 bases and J by 2 bases, with 18 bases between. In nucleotides, the CDR3 is TGTGCCAGCAGCGCGGGGGATCTGGGGCGCACTAATGAAAAACTGTTTTTT. It codes for CASSAGDLGRTNEKLFF.

The CDR3 spells CASSSGTGSDTQYF. The DNA of the CDR3 is TGCGCCAGCAGCTCCGGGACAGGTTCAGATACGCAGTATTTT. This chain links TRBV5-1 with TRBJ2-3; 8 bases agree with TRBD1. The CDR3 is 14 amino acids. V dropped 3 bases and J dropped 4; count of bases not matched to a gene: 4. Looked up from germline, CDR1 is SGHRS and CDR2 is YFSETQ.

The rearrangement links TRBV11-2 to TRBJ1-6; D is undetermined. CDR1 is SGHAT, CDR2 FQNNGV, per germline. The CDR3 spans 13 residues. Trimming left V 5 bases short and J 8 bases short, with 10 bases between. The CDR3 loop is CASSISGDSPLHF. CDR3 nucleotides: TGTGCCAGCAGCATCTCGGGAGATTCACCCCTCCACTTT.

Concerning this clone itself: The junction shows a germline mismatch at one end, possibly a read error. The J gene is TRBJ2-5, the V gene TRBV5-1; 8 positions match TRBD2. CDR3 length: 14 amino acids. Per germline, CDR1 SGHRS and CDR2 YFSETQ. CDR3 in DNA: TGCGCCAGCAGCCCGGGGGGGATGAGAGAGGCCCAGTACTTC. This sequence encodes CASSPGGMREAQYF.

Here the CDR3 DNA reads TGTGCCAGCAGCGTAGGGGGCGTCGACTCCACCGGGGAGCTGTTTTTT. As protein: CASSVGGVDSTGELFF. V gene TRBV7-9 combines with J gene TRBJ2-2; TRBD1 agrees at 7 bases. Germline lookup yields CDR1 SEHNR and CDR2 FQNEAQ (reference sequence). The CDR3 is made up of 16 amino acids. The junction had 10 bases not matched to a gene; V was cut back by 5 bases and J by 4 bases.

The sample holds a few counts of this clone. The chain uses TRBV11-2 and TRBJ1-6, with TRBD1 matching over 7 bases. V shed 5 bases, J shed 0 bases, and the junction held 4 bases outside the gene matches. The CDR3 is 16 residues long. Germline loops: CDR1 SGHAT, CDR2 FQNNGV. CDR3: CASSLHRGSYNSPLHF. The CDR3 region has the DNA TGTGCCAGCAGCCTTCACAGGGGCTCCTATAATTCACCCCTCCACTTT.

CDR3 in amino acids: CASSATRTELQETQYF. The CDR3 DNA is TGTGCCAGCAGCGCCACCAGGACAGAGTTACAAGAGACCCAGTACTTC. V usage is TRBV9 and J usage is TRBJ2-5; possibly TRBD1 for D (6 bases). Germline CDR1 SGDLS, CDR2 YYNGEE. The CDR3 is 16 amino acids. V lost 3 bases to trimming and J lost 2 bases, with 17 bases between them.

The rearrangement uses TRBV5-4 and TRBJ2-5, with TRBD2 identical over 8 bases. CDR1 SGHNT and CDR2 YYREEE come from the germline V gene (reference sequence). This CDR3 contains 16 residues. V trimming: 4 bases; J trimming: 2 bases; junction bases outside the gene matches: 10. Here the CDR3 DNA reads TGTGCCAGCAGCCTCCCGGGACTAGTAAGTCAAGAGACCCAGTACTTC. Protein sequence: CASSLPGLVSQETQYF.

The chain is built from TRBV15 and TRBJ2-1; no reliable D call. V gave up 1 base and J gave up 7 bases, with 20 bases separating them. This CDR3 is built from 17 residues. Germline assignment: CDR1 LNHNV and CDR2 YYDKDF (reference sequence). The CDR3 bases are TGTGCCACCAGCAGAGGCCTCCTGGATGGGGTGGGGAATGAGCAGTTCTTC. It yields the protein CATSRGLLDGVGNEQFF.

The rearrangement links TRBV5-1 to TRBJ2-4, with TRBD1 as a possible D gene (7 bases). Germline lookup yields CDR1 SGHRS and CDR2 YFSETQ. The CDR3 extends over 18 amino acids. Trimming stripped 3 bases from V and 4 bases from J, with 23 bases between. CDR3 region: CASSSLTLAQGGKNIQYF. Here the CDR3 DNA reads TGCGCCAGCAGCTCACTCACCTTGGCGCAGGGGGGAAAAAACATTCAGTACTTC.

This sequence joins TRBV7-2 and TRBJ1-1; D gene uncertain. The V gene lost 4 bases and the J gene lost 6 bases, with 18 bases spanning the gap. The CDR3 is made up of 15 amino acids. The germline gives CDR1 SGHTA, CDR2 FQGNSA. The CDR3 coding sequence is TGTGCCAGCAGCTCTGGACTGCGAAGGACCTCTGAAGCTTTCTTT. Translating gives CASSSGLRRTSEAFF.

This clone was recorded at least ten times. V and J are TRBV10-2 and TRBJ1-4; TRBD1 matches 8 bases. In germline, CDR1 is WSHSY, CDR2 SAAADI. This CDR3 has 15 amino acids. Unmatched junction bases numbered 12, after V lost 5 bases and J lost 10 bases. For the CDR3, the DNA is TGCGCCAGCAGTACGACGGACAGGGCAGTTGGAAAACTGTTTTTT. It is translated as CASSTTDRAVGKLFF.

This clone has more than one count but fewer than ten. The genes are TRBV5-1 and TRBJ2-5, with 11 nucleotides matching TRBD2. Germline CDR1 SGHRS, CDR2 YFSETQ. CDR3 length equals 15 residues. Unmatched junction bases numbered 3, after V lost 5 bases and J lost 0 bases. CDR3 amino acids: CASRQGLADQETQYF. In nucleotides, the CDR3 is TGCGCCAGCAGGCAGGGACTAGCGGACCAAGAGACCCAGTACTTC.

This clone appeared once. V is TRBV11-2 and J is TRBJ1-2; no firm D call. CDR1 and CDR2 from the germline V gene are SGHAT and FQNNGV. V was cut by 1 base and J by 8 bases, with 11 bases left in between. The CDR3 covers 13 residues. The CDR3, as DNA: TGTGCCAGCAGCTTAGGGAGGAAGGAGGGCTACACCTTC. This translates into CASSLGRKEGYTF. Full variable domain (rest looked up from reference TRBV11-2 and TRBJ1-2): EAGVAQSPRYKIIEKRQSVAFWCNPISGHATLYWYQQILGQGPKLLIQFQNNGVVDDSQLPKDRFSAERLKGVDSTLKIQPAKLEDSAVYLCASSLGRKEGYTFGSGTRLTVV.

V is TRBV14 and J is TRBJ1-1, with no clear D. V lost 4 bases, J lost 2 bases, and 11 bases lay in between. The CDR3 sequence is 14 residues long. Germline V gene lookup returns CDR1 SGHDN and CDR2 FVKESK. As DNA, the CDR3 is TGTGCCAGCAGCCCGTATCCTGGCAACACTGAAGCTTTCTTT. Translated: CASSPYPGNTEAFF.

The rearrangement uses TRBV9 and TRBJ2-1, with TRBD2 identical over 12 bases. The CDR3 has 15 amino acids. The V segment lost 3 bases and the J segment 4 bases; nucleotides outside the gene matches: 2. Germline assignment: CDR1 SGDLS and CDR2 YYNGEE. The chain's CDR3 is CASSASGGAYNEQFF. CDR3 bases: TGTGCCAGCAGCGCTAGCGGGGGGGCTTACAATGAGCAGTTCTTC.

A single count supports this clone. This chain joins TRBV24-1 and TRBJ2-1; no clear D. Trimming cost V 3 bases and J 0 bases, with 11 bases left between them. CDR1 and CDR2 (germline): KGHDR, SFDVKD. This CDR3 has 16 amino acids. This CDR3 is CATSDAAPSSYNEQFF. The CDR3, as DNA: TGTGCCACCAGTGATGCAGCTCCTAGCTCCTACAATGAGCAGTTCTTC.

V is TRBV2 and J is TRBJ1-5; D unclear. Germline-derived CDR1 and CDR2 are SNHLY and FYNNEI. CDR3 length: 12 residues. Trimming removed 5 bases at V and 3 bases at J, with 5 bases between. CDR3 residues: CASSTPNQPQHF. CDR3 sequence (DNA): TGTGCCAGCAGTACTCCCAATCAGCCCCAGCATTTT.

This clone was seen once. CDR3 nucleotides: TGTGCCAGCACTATCAGTAAATCCTATGGCTACACCTTC. Protein product: CASTISKSYGYTF. The chain carries TRBV28 and TRBJ1-2, with D uncertain. CDR1 and CDR2 from the germline V gene are MDHEN and SYDVKM. V shed 7 bases and J shed 4 bases, with 13 bases lying between them. The CDR3 totals 13 residues.

The table lists this clone with a count of one. J is TRBJ1-4 and V is TRBV5-5, with 7 bases fitting TRBD1. J was trimmed by 8 bases and V by 4 bases; bases with no gene match: 5. The CDR3 has 13 amino acids. Germline CDR1 and CDR2: SGHKS and YYEKEE (reference sequence). Written as DNA, the CDR3 is TGTGCCAGCAGCCAGGGGGTGGGCGAAAAACTGTTTTTT. As protein: CASSQGVGEKLFF. Looking up the rest from reference TRBV5-5 and TRBJ1-4 gives the full variable domain: DAGVTQSPTHLIKTRGQQVTLRCSPISGHKSVSWYQQVLGQGPQFIFQYYEKEERGRGNFPDRFSARQFPNYSSELNVNALLLGDSALYLCASSQGVGEKLFFGSGTQLSVL.

The rearrangement uses TRBV15 and TRBJ2-2; D ambiguous. Germline V lookup: CDR1 LNHNV, CDR2 YYDKDF (reference sequence). The length of the CDR3 is 16 residues. Between the trimmed V and J ends, which lost 0 bases and 0 bases, there was a span of 8 bases. Here the CDR3 reads CATSRDRHANTGELFF. The CDR3 nucleotides are TGTGCCACCAGCAGAGACAGACACGCGAACACCGGGGAGCTGTTTTTT. The full variable domain, its missing parts supplied by reference TRBV15 and TRBJ2-2, is DAMVIQNPRYQVTQFGKPVTLSCSQTLNHNVMYWYQQKSSQAPKLLFHYYDKDFNNEADTPDNFQSRRPNTSFCFLDIRSPGLGDTAMYLCATSRDRHANTGELFFGEGSRLTVL.

The rearrangement links TRBV9 to TRBJ1-3, with D possibly being TRBD1 (6 bases). The V gene's germline CDR1 is SGDLS and CDR2 YYNGEE. The CDR3 is made up of 15 amino acids. Trimming cost V 7 bases and J 2 bases, with 16 bases left between them. The CDR3 coding sequence is TGTGCCAGCTCACCGGGACACTTCACTGGAAACACCATATATTTT. Its translation: CASSPGHFTGNTIYF.